The clone carrying this TCR beta chain appeared many times. Its target is not known. The sample belongs to a study of shared clonotypes between healthy human individuals. At the level of the study: The donor pool was made up of a couple of women and a few men aged 18 to 49.

The assay used deep level. TCRdb's copy holds only in-frame clones and misses some; the assay was immunoSEQ multiplex PCR. The sample consists of about 460,000 clones, roughly three quarters of them appearing once. Points from the study as a whole: Donor scarcity curtailed the genetic and exposure-history diversity represented herein. Blood alone was sampled, and tissue repertoires likely differ.

Sequences were obtained from PBMCs. This receptor was taken from a woman between 40 and 55 years old in good health. Some clones in this sample may be carry-over from other donors' samples.

In nucleotides, the CDR3 is TGTGCCTGGAGTCGGGACCGAGCTAACTATGGCTACACCTTC. It yields the protein CAWSRDRANYGYTF. The chain has TRBV30 and TRBJ1-2, with TRBD1 as a possible D gene (5 bases). The V and J ends lost 2 bases and 0 bases respectively, with 10 bases between them. The CDR3 consists of 14 residues. Germline loops: CDR1 GTSNPN, CDR2 SVGIG (reference sequence).